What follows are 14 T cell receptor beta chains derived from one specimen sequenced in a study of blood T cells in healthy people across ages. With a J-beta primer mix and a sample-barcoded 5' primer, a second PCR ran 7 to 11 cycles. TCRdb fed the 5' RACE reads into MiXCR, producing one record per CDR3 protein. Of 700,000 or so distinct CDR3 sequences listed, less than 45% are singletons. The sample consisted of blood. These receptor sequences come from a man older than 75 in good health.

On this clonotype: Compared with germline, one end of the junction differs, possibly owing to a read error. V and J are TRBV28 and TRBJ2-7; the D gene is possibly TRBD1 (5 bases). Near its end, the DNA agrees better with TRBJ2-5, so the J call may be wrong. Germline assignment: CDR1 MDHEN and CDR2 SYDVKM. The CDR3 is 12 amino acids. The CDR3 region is CAGRAFGETQYF. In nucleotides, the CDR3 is TGTGCCGGCAGGGCATTTGGGGAGACCCAGTACTTC.

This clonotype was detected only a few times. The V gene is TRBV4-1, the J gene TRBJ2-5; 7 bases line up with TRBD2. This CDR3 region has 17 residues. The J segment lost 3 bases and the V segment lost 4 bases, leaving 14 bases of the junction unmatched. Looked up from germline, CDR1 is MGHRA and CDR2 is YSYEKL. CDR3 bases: TGCGCCAGCAGCCCATTCGGGGGAGGACTAGGCAAAGAGACCCAGTACTTC. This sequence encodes CASSPFGGGLGKETQYF.

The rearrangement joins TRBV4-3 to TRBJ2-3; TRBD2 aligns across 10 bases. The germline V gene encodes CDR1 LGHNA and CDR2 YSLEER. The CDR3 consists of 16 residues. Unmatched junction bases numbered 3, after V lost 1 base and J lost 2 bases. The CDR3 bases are TGCGCCAGCAGCCAAGCAGCGGGGGGGGACACAGATACGCAGTATTTT. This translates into CASSQAAGGDTDTQYF.

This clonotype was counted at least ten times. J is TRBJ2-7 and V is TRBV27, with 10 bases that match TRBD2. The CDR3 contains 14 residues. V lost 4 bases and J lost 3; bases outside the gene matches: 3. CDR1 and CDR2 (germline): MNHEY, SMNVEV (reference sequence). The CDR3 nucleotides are TGTGCCAGCAGTTCGATAGCGGGGGGCTACGAGCAGTACTTC. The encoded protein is CASSSIAGGYEQYF.

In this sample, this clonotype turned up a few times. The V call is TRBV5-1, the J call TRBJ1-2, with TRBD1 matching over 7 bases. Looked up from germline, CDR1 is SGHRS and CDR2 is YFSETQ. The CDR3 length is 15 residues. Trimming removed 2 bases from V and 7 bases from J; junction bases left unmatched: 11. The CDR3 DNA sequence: TGCGCCAGCAGCTTCGGGGGCCCGACAGGGCCTGGCTACACCTTC. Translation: CASSFGGPTGPGYTF.

The CDR3 reads CASSPAGQGLYEQYF. In DNA form, the CDR3 reads TGCGCCAGCAGCCCCGCCGGACAGGGATTATACGAGCAGTACTTC. The chain is built from TRBV5-1 and TRBJ2-5; 8 bases map to TRBD1. The J call may be mistaken, given a closer DNA end match to TRBJ2-7. The CDR3 is made up of 15 amino acids. CDR1 and CDR2 from the germline V gene are SGHRS and YFSETQ.

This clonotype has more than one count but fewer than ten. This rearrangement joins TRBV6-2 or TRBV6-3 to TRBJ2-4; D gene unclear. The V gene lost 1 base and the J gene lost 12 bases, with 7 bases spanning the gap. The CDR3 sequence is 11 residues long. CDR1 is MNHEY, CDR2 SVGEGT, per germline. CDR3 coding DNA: TGTGCCAGCAGTTACTACCACGATCAGTACTTC. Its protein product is CASSYYHDQYF.

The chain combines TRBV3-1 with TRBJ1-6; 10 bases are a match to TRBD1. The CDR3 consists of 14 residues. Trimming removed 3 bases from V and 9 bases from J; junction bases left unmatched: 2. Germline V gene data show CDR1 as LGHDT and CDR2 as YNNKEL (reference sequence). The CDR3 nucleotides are TGTGCCAGCAGCCAGGGGACAGGGGCTTCACCCCTCCACTTT. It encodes CASSQGTGASPLHF.

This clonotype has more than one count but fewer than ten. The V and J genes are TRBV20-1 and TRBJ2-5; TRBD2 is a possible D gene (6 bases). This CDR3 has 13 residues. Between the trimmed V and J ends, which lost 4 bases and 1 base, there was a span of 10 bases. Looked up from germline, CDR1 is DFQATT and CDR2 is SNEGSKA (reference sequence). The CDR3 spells CSAITGGQETQYF. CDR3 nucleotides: TGCAGTGCTATTACCGGGGGCCAAGAGACCCAGTACTTC.

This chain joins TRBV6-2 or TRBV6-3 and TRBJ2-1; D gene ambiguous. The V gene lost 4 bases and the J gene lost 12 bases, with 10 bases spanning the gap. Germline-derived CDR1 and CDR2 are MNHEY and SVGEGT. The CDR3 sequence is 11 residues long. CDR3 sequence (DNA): TGTGCCAGCAGTTTGTGGGAATCGCAGTTCTTC. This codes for CASSLWESQFF.

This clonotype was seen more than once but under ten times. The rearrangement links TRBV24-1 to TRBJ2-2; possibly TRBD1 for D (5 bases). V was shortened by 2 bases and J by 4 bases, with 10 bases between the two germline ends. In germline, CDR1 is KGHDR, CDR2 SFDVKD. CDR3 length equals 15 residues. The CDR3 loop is CATSDSTGRTGELFF. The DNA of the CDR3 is TGTGCCACCAGTGATTCTACAGGACGCACCGGGGAGCTGTTTTTT.

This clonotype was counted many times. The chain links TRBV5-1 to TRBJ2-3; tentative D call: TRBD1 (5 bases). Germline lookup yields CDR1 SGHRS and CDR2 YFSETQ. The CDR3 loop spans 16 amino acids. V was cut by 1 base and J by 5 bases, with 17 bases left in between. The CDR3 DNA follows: TGCGCCAGCAGCTTGACAGCCACAGGAAGGAAAGATACGCAGTATTTT. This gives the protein CASSLTATGRKDTQYF.

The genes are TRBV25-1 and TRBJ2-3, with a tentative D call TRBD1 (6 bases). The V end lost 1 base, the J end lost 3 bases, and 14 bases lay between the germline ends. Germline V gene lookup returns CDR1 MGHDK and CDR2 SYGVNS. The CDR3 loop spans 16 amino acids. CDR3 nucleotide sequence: TGTGCCAGCAGTGAATGGGCAGGGGAGATGACAGATACGCAGTATTTT. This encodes CASSEWAGEMTDTQYF.

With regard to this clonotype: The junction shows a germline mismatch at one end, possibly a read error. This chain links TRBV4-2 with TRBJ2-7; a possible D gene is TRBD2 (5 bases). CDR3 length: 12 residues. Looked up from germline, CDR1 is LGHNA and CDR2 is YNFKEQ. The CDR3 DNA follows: TGTACCAGCAGCCAAGAGAGGGACGAGCAGTACTTC. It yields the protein CTSSQERDEQYF.